These 18 T cell receptor beta chains were all obtained from the same sample, sequenced in a study of blood T cell repertoires in COVID-19. Assay used: immunoSEQ multiplex PCR; TCRdb lists only in-frame clones, some missing. The repertoire consists of approximately 140,000 clones, with around four fifths occurring once and the leading ten covering 3%. Material for sequencing was peripheral blood. The receptor set was obtained from a woman aged 40-49 years with active or convalescent COVID-19.

The V gene is TRBV7-7, the J gene TRBJ2-1; D not certain. This CDR3 comprises 14 residues. Germline CDR1 reads SSHAT; CDR2 reads FNYEAQ (reference sequence). V shed 2 bases and J shed 5 bases, with 10 bases lying between them. The CDR3 sequence: CASSLSHMNNEQFF. The CDR3 region has the DNA TGTGCCAGCAGCTTAAGCCATATGAACAATGAGCAGTTCTTC. Supplemented by reference TRBV7-7 and TRBJ2-1, the full variable domain reads GAGVSQSPRYKVTKRGQDVTLRCDPISSHATLYWYQQALGQGPEFLTYFNYEAQPDKSGLPSDRFSAERPEGSISTLTIQRTEQRDSAMYRCASSLSHMNNEQFFGPGTRLTVL.

V and J are TRBV27 and TRBJ2-7; TRBD1 agrees at 8 bases. The CDR3 is 16 amino acids. Germline CDR1 reads MNHEY; CDR2 reads SMNVEV (reference sequence). V shed 2 bases, J shed 2 bases, and the junction held 8 bases outside the gene matches. CDR3 in amino acids: CASSLIRTGYTYEQYF. Here the CDR3 DNA reads TGTGCCAGCAGTTTAATAAGGACAGGGTATACCTACGAGCAGTACTTC.

This chain connects TRBV6-1 to TRBJ1-2; TRBD1 might be the D (5 bases). The V end lost 2 bases, the J end lost 2 bases, and 15 bases lay between the germline ends. The CDR3 totals 16 residues. The V gene's germline CDR1 is MNHNS and CDR2 SASEGT. The CDR3: CASSEIAGPTNYGYTF. CDR3 DNA: TGTGCCAGCAGTGAAATTGCGGGGCCTACCAACTATGGCTACACCTTC.

V is TRBV2 and J is TRBJ2-3, with 10 bases fitting TRBD1. Germline V lookup: CDR1 SNHLY, CDR2 FYNNEI. V lost 6 bases to trimming and J lost 10 bases; unmatched junction nucleotides: 10. The CDR3 runs 14 residues. In DNA, the CDR3 is TGTGCCAGCAGCGACCGGACAGGGGGAGGGGCGCAGTATTTT. It encodes CASSDRTGGGAQYF.

This clone was counted a single time. The J gene is TRBJ1-2, the V gene TRBV7-2; 7 nucleotides agree with TRBD1. The CDR3 spans 16 residues. CDR1 is SGHTA and CDR2 is FQGNSA in the germline V gene. V lost 2 bases, J lost 1 base, and 7 bases stayed unmatched. CDR3 sequence (DNA): TGTGCCAGCAGCTTACGGACAGGTGATATTAACTATGGCTACACCTTC. It translates to CASSLRTGDINYGYTF.

The chain is built from TRBV29-1 and TRBJ1-5, with a tentative D call TRBD1 (5 bases). This CDR3 is built from 13 residues. Looked up from germline, CDR1 is SQVTM and CDR2 is ANQGSEA. V lost 7 bases, J lost 4 bases, and 14 bases lay in between. The CDR3 here is CSAKGPGNQPQHF. Here the CDR3 DNA reads TGCAGCGCCAAGGGGCCGGGTAATCAGCCCCAGCATTTT.

CDR3 protein: CASRTPGSSDTF. CDR3 nucleotide sequence: TGTGCCAGCAGGACACCGGGGAGCTCGGACACCTTC. J is TRBJ1-2 and V is TRBV6-5; D ambiguous. The CDR3 runs 12 residues. Germline-derived CDR1 and CDR2 are MNHEY and SVGAGI. Trimming took off 6 bases at V and 12 bases at J, with 17 bases between the two ends.

The chain carries TRBV5-1 and TRBJ2-1; D may be TRBD1 (5 bases). Germline V CDR1 and CDR2: SGHRS, YFSETQ. The CDR3 runs to 15 residues. V was clipped by 4 bases and J by 0 bases, with 11 bases between them. In DNA, the CDR3 is TGCGCCAGCAGCCCCCAGGGCCCCTCCTACAATGAGCAGTTCTTC. Translated: CASSPQGPSYNEQFF.

The chain recombines TRBV2 with TRBJ2-2, with 7 bases identical to TRBD1. The CDR3 is 15 residues long. Germline assignment: CDR1 SNHLY and CDR2 FYNNEI. V lost 4 bases to trimming and J lost 5 bases; unmatched junction nucleotides: 7. This CDR3 is CASSVYRGGTGELFF. The CDR3 DNA reads as TGTGCCAGCAGTGTCTACAGGGGCGGAACCGGGGAGCTGTTTTTT.

The chain combines TRBV28 with TRBJ2-7; 8 bases map to TRBD2. The germline V gene has CDR1 MDHEN and CDR2 SYDVKM. The CDR3 is made up of 14 amino acids. The V and J ends lost 6 bases and 2 bases, in that order; junction bases with no gene match: 6. The CDR3 here is CASSGGGTTYEQYF. In nucleotides, the CDR3 is TGTGCCAGCAGCGGGGGGGGCACGACCTACGAGCAGTACTTC.

This clone appeared once. The chain uses TRBV6-5 and TRBJ2-1, with TRBD2 matching over 11 bases. The J segment lost 5 bases and the V segment lost 5 bases, leaving 2 bases of the junction unmatched. The CDR3 contains 14 residues. Germline V CDR1 and CDR2: MNHEY, SVGAGI. The CDR3 DNA follows: TGTGCCAGCAGTCTAGCGGGGGGTAACAATGAGCAGTTCTTC. Its translation: CASSLAGGNNEQFF.

This clone appeared a single time. The chain is built from TRBV20-1 and TRBJ2-7, with 10 bases matching TRBD2. This CDR3 spans 12 amino acids. Per germline, CDR1 DFQATT and CDR2 SNEGSKA (reference sequence). V trimming: 7 bases; J trimming: 5 bases; junction bases outside the gene matches: 5. The CDR3: CSVSLAGDEQYF. The CDR3 DNA reads TGCAGTGTTAGTCTAGCGGGAGACGAGCAGTACTTC.

The chain links TRBV5-1 to TRBJ2-7, with TRBD1 identical over 9 bases. CDR1 is SGHRS and CDR2 is YFSETQ in the germline V gene. V lost 0 bases, J lost 4 bases, and 5 bases stayed unmatched. This CDR3 spans 15 amino acids. CDR3 region: CASSLASGQGYEQYF. CDR3 sequence (DNA): TGCGCCAGCAGCTTGGCCTCTGGACAGGGGTACGAGCAGTACTTC.

The chain couples TRBV2 to TRBJ1-5; D uncertain. The CDR3 has 12 residues. Germline CDR1 is SNHLY and CDR2 is FYNNEI. The V end was cut by 7 bases, the J end by 6 bases, with 10 bases between. CDR3 loop: CASTPGGQPQHF. In nucleotides, the CDR3 is TGTGCCAGCACCCCGGGTGGTCAGCCCCAGCATTTT.

This clone was seen just once. The chain joins TRBV18 to TRBJ2-5; TRBD1 is a possible D gene (5 bases). The length of the CDR3 is 14 residues. Trimming took off 5 bases at V and 5 bases at J, with 15 bases between the two ends. CDR1 is KGHSH and CDR2 is LQKENI in the germline V gene. The CDR3 protein is CASSNNQGRETQYF. CDR3 DNA sequence: TGTGCCAGCTCAAACAACCAGGGTAGGGAGACCCAGTACTTC.

The CDR3 bases are TGTGCCAGCAGCGTAGACAGGGGGGATAACCTAGATGAAAAACTGTTTTTT. It yields the protein CASSVDRGDNLDEKLFF. This rearrangement joins TRBV9 to TRBJ1-4; 8 bases line up with TRBD1. V lost 0 bases, J lost 6 bases, and 10 bases stayed unmatched. The CDR3 runs 17 residues. In germline, CDR1 is SGDLS, CDR2 YYNGEE.

The rearrangement uses TRBV12-1 and TRBJ2-2; the table's D call, TRBD2, has no DNA check behind it. TRBV12-1 is designated a pseudogene. The CDR3 sequence is 16 residues long. CDR3 in amino acids: CASSFPSGIGTGELFF. CDR3 coding DNA: TGTGCCAGCAGCTTTCCTAGCGGGATAGGGACCGGGGAGCTGTTTTTT.

The chain is built from TRBV11-2 and TRBJ2-7; possible D gene TRBD1, 5 bases. From germline, CDR1 is SGHAT and CDR2 FQNNGV. V dropped 0 bases and J dropped 3 bases, with 9 bases sitting between them. The CDR3 runs to 14 residues. The CDR3 loop reads CASSLEAGNYEQYF. For the CDR3, the DNA is TGTGCCAGCAGCTTAGAGGCAGGGAACTACGAGCAGTACTTC.